This TCR beta chain was recorded in a study of blood T cell repertoires in COVID-19. Study-wide context: PBMCs, B-cell-depleted T cells, or T cells provided the cDNA or gDNA that made up the material.

This clone was observed once. Sequencing used immunoSEQ multiplex PCR; TCRdb keeps in-frame clones, though not all of them. This table holds about 79,000 clones, 70% to 90% found once. The receptor's source is a man between 50 and 59 years old with active COVID-19. The specimen sequenced was peripheral blood.

The CDR3 bases are TGTGCCAGCAGCCAGGGGACCGCAGGGGAAAAACTGTTTTTT. The encoded protein is CASSQGTAGEKLFF. The gene calls are TRBV5-5 and TRBJ1-4; D might be TRBD1 (6 bases). Trimming took off 4 bases at V and 8 bases at J, with 15 bases between the two ends. This CDR3 has 14 residues. Germline V gene sequence: CDR1 SGHKS, CDR2 YYEKEE (reference sequence).